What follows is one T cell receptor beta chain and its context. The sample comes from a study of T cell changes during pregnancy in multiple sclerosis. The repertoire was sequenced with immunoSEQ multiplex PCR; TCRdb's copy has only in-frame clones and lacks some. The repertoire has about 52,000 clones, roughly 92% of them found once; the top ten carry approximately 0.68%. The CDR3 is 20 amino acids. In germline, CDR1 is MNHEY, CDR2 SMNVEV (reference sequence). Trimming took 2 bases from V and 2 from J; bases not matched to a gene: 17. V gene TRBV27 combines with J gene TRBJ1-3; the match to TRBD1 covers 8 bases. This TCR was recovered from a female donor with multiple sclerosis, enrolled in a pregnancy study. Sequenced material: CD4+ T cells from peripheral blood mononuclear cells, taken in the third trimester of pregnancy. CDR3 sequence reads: CASSLRGGQGGVLAGNTIYF. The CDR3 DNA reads TGTGCCAGCAGTTTACGGGGAGGACAGGGTGGTGTATTGGCTGGAAACACCATATATTTT.